Below, 13 T cell receptor beta chains from the same sample are listed, as sequenced in a study of shared clonotypes between healthy human individuals. Sequenced by immunoSEQ multiplex PCR; TCRdb stores in-frame clones only, minus some. The sample has around 500,000 clones, approximately 81% seen once. The sequenced material came from PBMCs. The receptors shown here come from a woman in her thirties or forties in good health. Some clones in this sample may be carry-over from other donors' samples.

This sequence joins TRBV9 and TRBJ2-3, with D possibly being TRBD1 or TRBD2 (6 bases each). V was clipped by 3 bases and J by 3 bases, with 20 bases between them. The germline V gene has CDR1 SGDLS and CDR2 YYNGEE. The CDR3 totals 17 residues. The CDR3 here is CASSAQVIGGGTDTQYF. The DNA for the CDR3 is TGTGCCAGCAGCGCCCAAGTAATCGGGGGCGGGACAGATACGCAGTATTTT.

Only a few counts were recorded for this clone. J is TRBJ1-4 and V is TRBV11-3, with 7 bases that match TRBD1. The germline V gene has CDR1 SGHNT and CDR2 YENEEA. This CDR3 has 15 amino acids. The V and J ends lost 4 bases and 1 base, in that order; junction bases with no gene match: 3. CDR3 region: CASSSGGETNEKLFF. The CDR3 DNA follows: TGTGCCAGCAGCTCAGGGGGGGAAACTAATGAAAAACTGTTTTTT.

About this clone: A read error is likely here: a far larger clone is one base away. Other DNA variants within this sample encode the same CDR3. This chain links TRBV2 with TRBJ1-2; 8 bases fit TRBD1. The ends lost 8 bases at V and 6 bases at J; junction bases unmatched: 5. This CDR3 has 12 amino acids. Germline-derived CDR1 and CDR2 are SNHLY and FYNNEI. CDR3 loop: CASQGQVDGYTF. The CDR3 DNA reads TGTGCCAGCCAGGGACAGGTGGATGGCTACACCTTC.

This chain uses TRBV6-5 with TRBJ2-5; D gene ambiguous. The V end lost 0 bases, the J end lost 1 base, and 6 bases lay between the germline ends. Germline V lookup: CDR1 MNHEY, CDR2 SVGAGI. The CDR3 is made up of 14 amino acids. The CDR3 coding sequence is TGTGCCAGCAGTTACTCTGGGTTCCAAGAGACCCAGTACTTC. It specifies CASSYSGFQETQYF.

The CDR3 coding sequence is TGTGCCAGCAGCTCGGACCTCGGAAACACCATATATTTT. This sequence encodes CASSSDLGNTIYF. The chain couples TRBV7-9 to TRBJ1-3; D uncertain. CDR3 length equals 13 residues. Trimming took off 4 bases at V and 4 bases at J, with 8 bases between the two ends. Germline CDR1 SEHNR, CDR2 FQNEAQ (reference sequence).

The rearrangement links TRBV4-3 to TRBJ1-2; 10 nucleotides align to TRBD1. Trimming cost V 0 bases and J 8 bases; bases outside gene matches: 9. The CDR3 is 16 residues long. Germline V gene sequence: CDR1 LGHNA, CDR2 YSLEER. The CDR3 DNA reads as TGCGCCAGCAGCCAAGACCCGACAGGGGGCGCGAAGGGCTACACCTTC. It specifies CASSQDPTGGAKGYTF.

The chain combines TRBV6-5 with TRBJ1-3; possibly TRBD1 for D (6 bases). There are 14 residues in the CDR3. Germline CDR1 MNHEY, CDR2 SVGAGI. Trimming left V 4 bases short and J 3 bases short, with 10 bases between. Here the CDR3 DNA reads TGTGCCAGCAGTTCAAGGGGGTTTGGAAACACCATATATTTT. This sequence encodes CASSSRGFGNTIYF.

V is TRBV29-1 and J is TRBJ2-3; D call uncertain. The CDR3 sequence is 14 residues long. The V and J ends lost 2 bases and 3 bases respectively, with 12 bases between them. Germline CDR1 and CDR2: SQVTM and ANQGSEA. The CDR3 reads CSVELGGMTDTQYF. Here the CDR3 DNA reads TGCAGCGTTGAATTGGGTGGGATGACAGATACGCAGTATTTT.

The rearrangement joins TRBV7-2 to TRBJ2-1; 7 nucleotides agree with TRBD2. The CDR3 runs 15 residues. Germline V gene lookup returns CDR1 SGHTA and CDR2 FQGNSA. The junction had 9 bases not matched to a gene; V was cut back by 1 base and J by 9 bases. CDR3 amino acids: CASSLGFAGATEQFF. The DNA for the CDR3 is TGTGCCAGCAGCTTAGGTTTCGCGGGAGCGACTGAGCAGTTCTTC.

The chain joins TRBV5-4 to TRBJ2-7, with TRBD1 matching over 9 bases. J was trimmed by 4 bases and V by 1 base; bases with no gene match: 9. Germline CDR1 SGHNT, CDR2 YYREEE (reference sequence). The CDR3 is 16 residues long. Written as DNA, the CDR3 is TGTGCCAGCAGCTTGTCCACCGGGACAGGGTTGTACGAGCAGTACTTC. It encodes CASSLSTGTGLYEQYF.

CDR3 bases: TGTGCCAGCTCTAATGGACAGAGCTCCTACGAGCAGTACTTC. Its protein product is CASSNGQSSYEQYF. V is TRBV27 and J is TRBJ2-7; D is perhaps TRBD1 (6 bases). Germline CDR1 reads MNHEY; CDR2 reads SMNVEV (reference sequence). Trimming pared 8 bases from V and 0 bases from J, leaving 14 bases between. The CDR3 covers 14 residues.

This sequence joins TRBV4-2 and TRBJ2-2; 7 bases match TRBD2. The CDR3 has 14 residues. The germline gives CDR1 LGHNA, CDR2 YNFKEQ. The V and J ends lost 0 bases and 7 bases, in that order; junction bases with no gene match: 2. The CDR3, as DNA: TGTGCCAGCAGCCAAGATCGGGGGGTCGGGGAGCTGTTTTTT. As protein: CASSQDRGVGELFF.

The chain employs TRBV28 and TRBJ2-3; weak D call: TRBD1 (6 bases). Trimming pared 5 bases from V and 0 bases from J, leaving 12 bases between. The CDR3 contains 15 residues. Looked up from germline, CDR1 is MDHEN and CDR2 is SYDVKM. CDR3 residues: CASSPTGQSTDTQYF. CDR3 DNA: TGTGCCAGCAGTCCAACGGGACAAAGCACAGATACGCAGTATTTT.